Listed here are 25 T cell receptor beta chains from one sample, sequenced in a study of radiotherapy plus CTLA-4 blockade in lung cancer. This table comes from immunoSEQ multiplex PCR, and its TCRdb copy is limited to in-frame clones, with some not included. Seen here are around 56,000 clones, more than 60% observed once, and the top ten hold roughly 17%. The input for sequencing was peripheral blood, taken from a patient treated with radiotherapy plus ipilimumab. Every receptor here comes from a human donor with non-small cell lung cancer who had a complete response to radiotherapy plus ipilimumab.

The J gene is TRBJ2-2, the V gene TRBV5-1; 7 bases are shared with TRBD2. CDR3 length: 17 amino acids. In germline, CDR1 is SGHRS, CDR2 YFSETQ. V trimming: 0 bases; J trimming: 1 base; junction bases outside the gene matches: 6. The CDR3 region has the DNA TGCGCCAGCAGCTTGGGGCGCGGGAGAGGGAACACCGGGGAGCTGTTTTTT. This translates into CASSLGRGRGNTGELFF.

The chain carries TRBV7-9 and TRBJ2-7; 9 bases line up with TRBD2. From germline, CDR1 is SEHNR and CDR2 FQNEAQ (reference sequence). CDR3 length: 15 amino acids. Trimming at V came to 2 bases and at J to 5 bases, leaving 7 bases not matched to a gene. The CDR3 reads CASSLPGLAPHEQYF. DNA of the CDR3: TGTGCCAGCAGCTTACCGGGACTAGCCCCCCACGAGCAGTACTTC.

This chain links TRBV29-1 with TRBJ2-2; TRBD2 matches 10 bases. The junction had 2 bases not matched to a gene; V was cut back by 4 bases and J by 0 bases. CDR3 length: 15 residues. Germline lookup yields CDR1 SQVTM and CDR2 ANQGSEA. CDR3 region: CSVVGTSANTGELFF. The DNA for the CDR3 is TGCAGCGTTGTCGGGACTAGCGCGAACACCGGGGAGCTGTTTTTT.

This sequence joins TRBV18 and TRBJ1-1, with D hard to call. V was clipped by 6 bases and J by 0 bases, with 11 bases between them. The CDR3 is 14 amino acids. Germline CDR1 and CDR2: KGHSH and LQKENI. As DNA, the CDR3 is TGTGCCAGCTCTCAAACAGAGATGAACACTGAAGCTTTCTTT. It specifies CASSQTEMNTEAFF.

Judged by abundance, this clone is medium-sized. CDR3: CASSALTGRYGYTF. In DNA form, the CDR3 reads TGTGCCAGCAGCGCCTTGACAGGGCGCTATGGCTACACCTTC. The gene calls are TRBV9 and TRBJ1-2; TRBD1 matches at 7 bases. The CDR3 runs to 14 residues. Germline V gene lookup returns CDR1 SGDLS and CDR2 YYNGEE. Trimming cost V 3 bases and J 4 bases; bases outside gene matches: 6.

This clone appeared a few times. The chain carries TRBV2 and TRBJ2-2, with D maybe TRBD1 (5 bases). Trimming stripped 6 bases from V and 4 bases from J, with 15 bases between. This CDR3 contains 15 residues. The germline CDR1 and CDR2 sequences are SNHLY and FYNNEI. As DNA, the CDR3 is TGTGCCAGCAGAAAGAGAACAGGACCCACCGGGGAGCTGTTTTTT. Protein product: CASRKRTGPTGELFF.

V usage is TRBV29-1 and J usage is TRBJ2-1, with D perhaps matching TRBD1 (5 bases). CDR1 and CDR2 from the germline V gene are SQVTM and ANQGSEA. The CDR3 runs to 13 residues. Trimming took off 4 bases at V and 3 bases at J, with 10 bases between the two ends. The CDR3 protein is CSVAQGIYNEQFF. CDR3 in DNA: TGCAGCGTTGCCCAGGGAATCTACAATGAGCAGTTCTTC.

The CDR3 is CAWSTGRPGEAFF. The CDR3 DNA reads as TGTGCCTGGAGTACCGGTCGCCCTGGTGAAGCTTTCTTT. V and J are TRBV30 and TRBJ1-1; D remains unclear. The length of the CDR3 is 13 residues. V lost 2 bases and J lost 7, with 14 bases in between. Germline V CDR1 and CDR2: GTSNPN, SVGIG (reference sequence).

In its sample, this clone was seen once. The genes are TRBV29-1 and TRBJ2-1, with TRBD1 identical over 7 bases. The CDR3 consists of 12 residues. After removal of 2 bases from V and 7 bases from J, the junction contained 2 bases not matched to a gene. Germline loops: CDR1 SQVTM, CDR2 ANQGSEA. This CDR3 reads CSVEKQGNEQFF. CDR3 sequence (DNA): TGCAGCGTTGAAAAACAGGGGAATGAGCAGTTCTTC.

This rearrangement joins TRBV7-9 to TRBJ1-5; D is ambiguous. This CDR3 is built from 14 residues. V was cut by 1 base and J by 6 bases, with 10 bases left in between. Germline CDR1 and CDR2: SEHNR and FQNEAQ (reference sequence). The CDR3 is CASSLGVSGQPQHF. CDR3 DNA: TGTGCCAGCAGCTTAGGGGTTTCGGGTCAGCCCCAGCATTTT.

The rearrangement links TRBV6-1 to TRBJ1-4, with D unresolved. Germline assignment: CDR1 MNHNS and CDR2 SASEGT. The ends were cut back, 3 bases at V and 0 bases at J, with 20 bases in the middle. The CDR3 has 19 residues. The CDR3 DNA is TGTGCCAGCAGTGACCTTTCGGGAACAAGCCTTACAACTAATGAAAAACTGTTTTTT. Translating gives CASSDLSGTSLTTNEKLFF.

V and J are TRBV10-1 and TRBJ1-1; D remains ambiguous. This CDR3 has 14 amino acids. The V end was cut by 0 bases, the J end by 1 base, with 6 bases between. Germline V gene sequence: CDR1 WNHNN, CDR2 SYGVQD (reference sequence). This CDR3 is CASSESTPNTEAFF. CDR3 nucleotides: TGCGCCAGCAGTGAGTCAACACCGAACACTGAAGCTTTCTTT.

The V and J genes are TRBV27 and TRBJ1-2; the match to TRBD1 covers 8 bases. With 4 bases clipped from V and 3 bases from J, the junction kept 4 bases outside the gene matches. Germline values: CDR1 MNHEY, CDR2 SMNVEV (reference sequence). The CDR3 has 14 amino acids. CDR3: CASSSPGGDYGYTF. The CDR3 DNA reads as TGTGCCAGCAGTTCCCCAGGGGGCGACTATGGCTACACCTTC.

CDR3 DNA sequence: TGTGCCAGCAGACCCGACAGGGGGAGAAATGGCTACACCTTC. It yields the protein CASRPDRGRNGYTF. J is TRBJ1-2 and V is TRBV7-2; 9 nucleotides match TRBD1. This CDR3 is built from 14 residues. CDR1 and CDR2 from the germline V gene are SGHTA and FQGNSA. The junction had 8 bases not matched to a gene; V was cut back by 6 bases and J by 6 bases.

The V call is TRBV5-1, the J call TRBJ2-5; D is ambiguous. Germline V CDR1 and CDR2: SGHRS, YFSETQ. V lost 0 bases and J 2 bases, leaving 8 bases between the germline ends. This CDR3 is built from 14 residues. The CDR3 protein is CASSLDEAQETQYF. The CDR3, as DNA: TGCGCCAGCAGCTTGGACGAGGCTCAAGAGACCCAGTACTTC.

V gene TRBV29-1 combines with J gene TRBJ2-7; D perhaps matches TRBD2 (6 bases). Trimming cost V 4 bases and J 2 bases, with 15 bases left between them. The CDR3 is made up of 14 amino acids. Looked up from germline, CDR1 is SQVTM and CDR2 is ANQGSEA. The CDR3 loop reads CSVVSGGKTYEQYF. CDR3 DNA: TGCAGCGTTGTAAGCGGCGGGAAAACCTACGAGCAGTACTTC.

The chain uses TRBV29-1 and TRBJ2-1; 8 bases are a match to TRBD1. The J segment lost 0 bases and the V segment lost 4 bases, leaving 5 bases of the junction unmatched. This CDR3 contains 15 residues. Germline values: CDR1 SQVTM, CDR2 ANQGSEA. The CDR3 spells CSVGTGSSSYNEQFF. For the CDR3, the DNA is TGCAGCGTTGGGACAGGGAGTAGCTCCTACAATGAGCAGTTCTTC.

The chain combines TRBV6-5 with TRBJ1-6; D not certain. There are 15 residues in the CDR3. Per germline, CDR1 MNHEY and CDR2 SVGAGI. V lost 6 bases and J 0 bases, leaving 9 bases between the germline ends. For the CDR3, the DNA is TGTGCCAGCAGGCGATCCCGCTCCTATAATTCACCCCTCCACTTT. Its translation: CASRRSRSYNSPLHF.

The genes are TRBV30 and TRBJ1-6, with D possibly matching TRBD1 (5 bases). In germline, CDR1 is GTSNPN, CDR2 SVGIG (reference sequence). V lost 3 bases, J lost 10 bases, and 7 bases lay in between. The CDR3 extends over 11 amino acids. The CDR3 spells CAWRRGSPLHF. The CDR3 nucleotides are TGTGCCTGGAGAAGGGGATCACCCCTCCACTTT.

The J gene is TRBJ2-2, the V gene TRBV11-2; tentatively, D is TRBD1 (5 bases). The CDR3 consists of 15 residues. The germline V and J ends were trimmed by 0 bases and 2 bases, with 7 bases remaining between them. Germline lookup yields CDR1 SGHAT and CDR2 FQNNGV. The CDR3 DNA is TGTGCCAGCAGCTTAGAACAGGTCAACACCGGGGAGCTGTTTTTT. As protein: CASSLEQVNTGELFF. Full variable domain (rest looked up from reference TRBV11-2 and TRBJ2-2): EAGVAQSPRYKIIEKRQSVAFWCNPISGHATLYWYQQILGQGPKLLIQFQNNGVVDDSQLPKDRFSAERLKGVDSTLKIQPAKLEDSAVYLCASSLEQVNTGELFFGEGSRLTVL.

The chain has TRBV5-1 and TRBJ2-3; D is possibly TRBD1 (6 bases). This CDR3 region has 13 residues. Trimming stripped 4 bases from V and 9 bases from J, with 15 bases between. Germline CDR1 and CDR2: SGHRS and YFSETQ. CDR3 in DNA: TGCGCCAGCAGCGGAGATACCGGGACAACGCAGTATTTT. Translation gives CASSGDTGTTQYF.

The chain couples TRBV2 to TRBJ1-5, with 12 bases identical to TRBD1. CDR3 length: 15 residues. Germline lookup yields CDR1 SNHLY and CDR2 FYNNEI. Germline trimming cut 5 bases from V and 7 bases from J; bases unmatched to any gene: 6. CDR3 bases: TGTGCCAGCAGTCGTTCCGGGACAGGGGGCCAGCCCCAGCATTTT. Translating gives CASSRSGTGGQPQHF.

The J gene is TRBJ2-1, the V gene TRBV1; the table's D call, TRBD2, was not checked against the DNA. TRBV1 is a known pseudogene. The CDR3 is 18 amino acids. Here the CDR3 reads CTSSPRIGRLAGDNEQFF. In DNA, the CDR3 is TGCACCAGCAGCCCCCGAATCGGACGACTAGCGGGAGACAATGAGCAGTTCTTC.

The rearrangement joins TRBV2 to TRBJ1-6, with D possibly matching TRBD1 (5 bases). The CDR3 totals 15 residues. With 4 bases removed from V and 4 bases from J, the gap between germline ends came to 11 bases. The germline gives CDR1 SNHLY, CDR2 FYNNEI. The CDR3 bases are TGTGCCAGCAGTGGAGCGGGGCTGTATAATTCACCCCTCCACTTT. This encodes CASSGAGLYNSPLHF.

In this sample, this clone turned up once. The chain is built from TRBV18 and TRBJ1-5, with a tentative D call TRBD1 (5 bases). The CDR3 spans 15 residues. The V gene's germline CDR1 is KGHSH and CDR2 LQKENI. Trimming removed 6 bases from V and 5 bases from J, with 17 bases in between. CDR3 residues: CASSPTDSSYQPQHF. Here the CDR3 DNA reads TGTGCCAGCTCCCCTACCGACAGCTCCTATCAGCCCCAGCATTTT.